This TCR beta chain was captured by sequencing in a study of beta chain features in type 1 diabetes. Study-wide results and caveats: Researchers could not determine here whether HLA type influences TCRB rearrangement. Insertion counts at VDJ junctions were lower in type 1 diabetes patients, who also showed more deletions there. Shortening of TCRB CDR3s, moderate but significant, appeared in all four CD4+ subsets of Type 1 diabetes patients.

V lost 4 bases and J 4 bases, leaving 16 bases between the germline ends. CDR3 length equals 15 residues. Germline V gene data show CDR1 as MGHRA and CDR2 as YSYEKL. This clone occurred a few times. As yet, its antigen is unknown. Every isolated RNA sample was fully reverse transcribed, so sequencing captured expressed TCRB transcripts. Method: immunoSEQ multiplex PCR; TCRdb's copy keeps in-frame clones and lacks some. The sample consists of roughly 500,000 clones, around 28% of them appearing once. This chain links TRBV4-1 with TRBJ1-2; no definite D call. The clonotype originates from a young man in good health. Input material: naive CD4+ T cells from blood. The CDR3 DNA is TGCGCCAGCAGCCCTTACTGGGTGGGTGGCTATGGCTACACCTTC. Residues: CASSPYWVGGYGYTF.